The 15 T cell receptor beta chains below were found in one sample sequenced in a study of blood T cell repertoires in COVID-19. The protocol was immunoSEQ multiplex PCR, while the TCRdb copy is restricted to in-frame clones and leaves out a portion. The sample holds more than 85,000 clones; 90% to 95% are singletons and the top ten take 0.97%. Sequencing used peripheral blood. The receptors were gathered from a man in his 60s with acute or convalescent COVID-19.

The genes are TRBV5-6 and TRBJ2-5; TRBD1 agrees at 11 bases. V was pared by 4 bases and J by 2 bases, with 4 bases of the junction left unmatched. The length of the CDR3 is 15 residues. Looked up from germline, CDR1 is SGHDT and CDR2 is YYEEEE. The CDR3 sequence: CASSGTGGRQETQYF. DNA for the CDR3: TGTGCCAGCAGCGGGACAGGGGGTCGGCAAGAGACCCAGTACTTC.

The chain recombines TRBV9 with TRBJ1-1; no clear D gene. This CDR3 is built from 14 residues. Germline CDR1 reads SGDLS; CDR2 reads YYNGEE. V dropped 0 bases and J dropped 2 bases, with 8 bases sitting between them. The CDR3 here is CASSVATANTEAFF. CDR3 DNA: TGTGCCAGCAGCGTAGCTACTGCCAACACTGAAGCTTTCTTT.

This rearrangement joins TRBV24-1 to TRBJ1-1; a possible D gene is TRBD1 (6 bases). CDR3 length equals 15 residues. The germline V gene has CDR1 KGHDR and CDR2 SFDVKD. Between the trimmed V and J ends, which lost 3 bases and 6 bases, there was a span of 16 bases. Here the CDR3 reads CATSDRVQGRAEAFF. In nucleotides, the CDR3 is TGTGCCACCAGTGATCGGGTACAGGGAAGGGCTGAAGCTTTCTTT.

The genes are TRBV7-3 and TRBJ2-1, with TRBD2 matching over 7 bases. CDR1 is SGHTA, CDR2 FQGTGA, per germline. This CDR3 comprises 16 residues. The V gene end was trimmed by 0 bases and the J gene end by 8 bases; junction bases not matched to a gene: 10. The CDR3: CASSLTGRAGAYEQFF. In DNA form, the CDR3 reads TGTGCCAGCAGCTTAACGGGGAGGGCGGGAGCCTATGAGCAGTTCTTC.

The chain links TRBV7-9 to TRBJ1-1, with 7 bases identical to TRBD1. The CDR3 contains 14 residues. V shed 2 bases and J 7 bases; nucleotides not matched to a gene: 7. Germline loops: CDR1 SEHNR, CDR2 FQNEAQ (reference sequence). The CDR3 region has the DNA TGTGCCAGCAGCTTAAGCCAGGGGGGTGGTGAAGCTTTCTTT. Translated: CASSLSQGGGEAFF.

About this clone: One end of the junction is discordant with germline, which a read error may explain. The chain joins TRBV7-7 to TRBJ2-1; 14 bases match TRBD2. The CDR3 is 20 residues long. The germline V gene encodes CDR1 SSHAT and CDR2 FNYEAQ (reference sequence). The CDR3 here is CASSLAVSNRVGLAGAEQFF. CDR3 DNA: TGTGCTAGCAGCTTAGCGGTGTCGAACAGGGTGGGACTAGCGGGAGCTGAGCAGTTCTTC.

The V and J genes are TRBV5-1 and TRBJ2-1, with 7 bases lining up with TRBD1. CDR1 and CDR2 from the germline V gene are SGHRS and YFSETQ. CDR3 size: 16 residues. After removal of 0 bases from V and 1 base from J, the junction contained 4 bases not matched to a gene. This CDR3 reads CASSLEGGASYNEQFF. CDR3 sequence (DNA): TGCGCCAGCAGCTTGGAAGGGGGCGCGTCCTACAATGAGCAGTTCTTC.

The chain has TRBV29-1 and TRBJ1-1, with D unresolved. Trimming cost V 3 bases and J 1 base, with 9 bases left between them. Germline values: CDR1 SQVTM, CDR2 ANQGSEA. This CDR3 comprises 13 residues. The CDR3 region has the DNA TGCAGCGTTGAGAACAATAAGAACACTGAAGCTTTCTTT. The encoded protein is CSVENNKNTEAFF.

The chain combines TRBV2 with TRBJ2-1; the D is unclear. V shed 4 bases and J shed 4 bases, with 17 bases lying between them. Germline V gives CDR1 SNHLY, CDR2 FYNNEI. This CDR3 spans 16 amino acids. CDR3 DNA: TGTGCCAGCAGTGCATTGCCTAGAGGAAGGTACAATGAGCAGTTCTTC. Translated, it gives CASSALPRGRYNEQFF.

The CDR3 loop is CAISGGQKETQYF. CDR3 coding DNA: TGTGCCATCAGTGGAGGACAGAAGGAGACCCAGTACTTC. The rearrangement uses TRBV10-3 and TRBJ2-5; weak D call: TRBD1 (6 bases). CDR3 length equals 13 residues. V dropped 4 bases and J dropped 5 bases, with 11 bases sitting between them. CDR1 is ENHRY and CDR2 is SYGVKD in the germline V gene.

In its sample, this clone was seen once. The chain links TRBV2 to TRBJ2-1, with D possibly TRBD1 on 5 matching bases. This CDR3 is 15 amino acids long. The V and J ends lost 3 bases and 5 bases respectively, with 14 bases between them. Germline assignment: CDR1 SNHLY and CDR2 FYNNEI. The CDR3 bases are TGTGCCAGCAGTGAGGGGCGGAGACCTAACAATGAGCAGTTCTTC. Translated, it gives CASSEGRRPNNEQFF. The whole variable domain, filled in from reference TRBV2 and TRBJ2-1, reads EPEVTQTPSHQVTQMGQEVILRCVPISNHLYFYWYRQILGQKVEFLVSFYNNEISEKSEIFDDQFSVERPDGSNFTLKIRSTKLEDSAMYFCASSEGRRPNNEQFFGPGTRLTVL.

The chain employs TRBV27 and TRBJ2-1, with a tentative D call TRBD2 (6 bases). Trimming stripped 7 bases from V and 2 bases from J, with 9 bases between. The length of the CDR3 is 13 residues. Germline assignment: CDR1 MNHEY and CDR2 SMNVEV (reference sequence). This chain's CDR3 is CASTGETYNEQFF. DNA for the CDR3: TGTGCCAGCACGGGAGAAACCTACAATGAGCAGTTCTTC.

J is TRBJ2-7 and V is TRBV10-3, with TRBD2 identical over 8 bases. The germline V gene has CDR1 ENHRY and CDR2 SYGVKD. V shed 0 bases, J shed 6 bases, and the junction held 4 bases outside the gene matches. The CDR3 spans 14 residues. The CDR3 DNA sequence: TGTGCCATCAGTGAGTCGGCGGGAGGATTCGAGCAGTACGTC. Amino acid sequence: CAISESAGGFEQYV.

Written as DNA, the CDR3 is TGCGCCAGCAGCTTGGGGACAGGGGCTCAGCCCCAGCATTTT. Protein product: CASSLGTGAQPQHF. The chain employs TRBV5-1 and TRBJ1-5; TRBD1 matches 9 bases. The CDR3 spans 14 residues. The ends lost 0 bases at V and 6 bases at J; junction bases unmatched: 1. Germline V CDR1 and CDR2: SGHRS, YFSETQ.

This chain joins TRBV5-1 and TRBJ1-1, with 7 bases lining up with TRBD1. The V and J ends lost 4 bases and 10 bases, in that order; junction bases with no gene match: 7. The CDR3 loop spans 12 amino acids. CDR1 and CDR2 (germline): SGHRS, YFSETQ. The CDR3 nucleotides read TGCGCCAGCAGCAATGGACAGGCGGGAGCTTTCTTT. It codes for CASSNGQAGAFF.